Shown below are 5 T cell receptor beta chains from a single sample sequenced in a study of shared clonotypes between healthy human individuals. The naive CD8 population came from CD45RO-negative cells selected for CCR7, without terminally differentiated effector memory CD45RA+ cells. Libraries were prepared by immunoSEQ multiplex PCR; TCRdb keeps only in-frame clonotypes and omits some of them. The data contain roughly 2 million clones, around 96% of them singletons. Source material: naive CD8+ T cells sorted from blood. The receptors stem from a man aged 18 to 30 in good health.

V is TRBV28 and J is TRBJ1-5, with 9 nucleotides matching TRBD1. V lost 3 bases to trimming and J lost 3 bases; unmatched junction nucleotides: 9. The CDR3 consists of 17 residues. Per germline, CDR1 MDHEN and CDR2 SYDVKM. The CDR3 coding sequence is TGTGCCAGCAGTTTTTCCGGACAGGGGAGTTACAATCAGCCCCAGCATTTT. Amino acid sequence: CASSFSGQGSYNQPQHF.

The chain couples TRBV7-9 to TRBJ2-7; TRBD2 is a possible D gene (5 bases). V lost 5 bases, J lost 9 bases, and 17 bases lay in between. Germline V gene lookup returns CDR1 SEHNR and CDR2 FQNEAQ (reference sequence). This CDR3 has 13 amino acids. In DNA, the CDR3 is TGTGCCAGCAGCCACCTGGACTGGGAACTGCAGTACTTC. Amino acids: CASSHLDWELQYF.

This chain joins TRBV25-1 and TRBJ1-2, with D hard to call. The V end was cut by 2 bases, the J end by 3 bases, with 10 bases between. The V gene's germline CDR1 is MGHDK and CDR2 SYGVNS. This CDR3 has 14 residues. CDR3 region: CASSELGGYYGYTF. The CDR3 DNA is TGTGCCAGCAGTGAACTCGGAGGGTACTATGGCTACACCTTC.

The V call is TRBV4-3, the J call TRBJ2-7, with a weak D call TRBD2 (5 bases). The ends were cut back, 3 bases at V and 4 bases at J, with 16 bases in the middle. CDR3 length: 15 residues. Germline CDR1 is LGHNA and CDR2 is YSLEER. In nucleotides, the CDR3 is TGCGCCAGCAGCCAGGGCTCGGGATTACTGTACGAGCAGTACTTC. Its translation is CASSQGSGLLYEQYF.

About this clone itself: Other DNA sequences in the sample encode the same CDR3. The chain carries TRBV7-6 and TRBJ2-7; D gene uncertain. The germline CDR1 and CDR2 sequences are SGHVS and FNYEAQ. There are 13 residues in the CDR3. The V gene lost 1 base and the J gene lost 2 bases, with 6 bases spanning the gap. The CDR3 nucleotides are TGTGCCAGCAGCTTAGATGCAACCTACGAGCAGTACTTC. This sequence encodes CASSLDATYEQYF.